The sample holds a few counts of the clone carrying this TCR beta chain. The record originates from a study of blood T cells in healthy people across ages. A second PCR, run for about 6 to 12 cycles, used a sample-barcoded 5' primer plus a J-beta primer mix. TCRdb re-called the 5' RACE reads with MiXCR, one entry per CDR3 protein. This sample has almost 300,000 distinct CDR3 sequences; roughly 29% occur once, and the top ten carry about 30%. The specimen was blood. The clonotype originates from a woman in her 70s in good health.

The DNA of the CDR3 is TGTGCCAGCACATTACCGGGACAGGGGGTTGAAGCTTTCTTT. Protein sequence: CASTLPGQGVEAFF. V gene TRBV6-1 combines with J gene TRBJ1-1, with 11 positions matching TRBD1. The CDR3 loop spans 14 amino acids. The V gene end was trimmed by 7 bases and the J gene end by 7 bases; junction bases not matched to a gene: 8. From germline, CDR1 is MNHNS and CDR2 SASEGT.